A selection of T cell receptor beta chains follows, all from one sample in a study of OX40 agonist ivuxolimab in advanced cancers. This table comes from immunoSEQ multiplex PCR, and its TCRdb copy is limited to in-frame clones, with some not included. The sample includes fewer than 80,000 clones, 91% of them seen just once. The specimen comprised CD4+ or CD8+ T cells sorted from blood, sampled in a trial of the OX40 agonist ivuxolimab. The source is an adult with an advanced solid tumor such as melanoma, head and neck, liver or kidney cancer. The CDR3 runs from the conserved cysteine through the conserved F or W. Each record gives: J gene, V gene, CDR3 length, clone size, D gene, CDR3 protein, CDR3 DNA. The D gene is left open where the match is weak. Clone size is not always given. Where it is, it says once, few, many or a class for expanded clones.

TRBJ2-1,TRBV27,14,.,TRBD2,CASSFGLGYNEQFF,TGTGCCAGCAGTTTCGGACTAGGATACAATGAGCAGTTCTTC
TRBJ1-2,TRBV7-2,16,.,.,CASSRRVMTGGDGYTF,TGTGCCAGCAGCCGCAGGGTGATGACAGGCGGGGATGGCTACACCTTC
TRBJ1-5,TRBV7-9,15,.,.,CASSLAGGSNQPQHF,TGTGCCAGCAGCTTAGCAGGAGGTAGCAATCAGCCCCAGCATTTT
TRBJ1-5,TRBV6-1,15,.,TRBD1,CASSEAWTGGQPQHF,TGTGCCAGCAGTGAAGCGTGGACAGGGGGTCAGCCCCAGCATTTT
TRBJ1-1,TRBV18,15,.,TRBD1,CASSLRTGENTEAFF,TGTGCCAGCTCACTTCGGACAGGGGAAAACACTGAAGCTTTCTTT
TRBJ1-2,TRBV15,14,.,.,CATSSSGTAYGYTF,TGTGCCACCAGCAGCTCCGGGACGGCTTATGGCTACACCTTC
TRBJ1-2,TRBV5-1,14,.,TRBD1,CASSLEQGAYGYTF,TGCGCCAGCAGCTTGGAGCAGGGGGCCTATGGCTACACCTTC
TRBJ2-7,TRBV9,15,.,.,CASSASPGSSYEQYF,TGTGCCAGCAGCGCCTCGCCGGGAAGCTCCTACGAGCAGTACTTC
TRBJ2-7,TRBV7-2,15,.,.,CASSNVQRLGYEQYF,TGTGCCAGCAGCAATGTCCAGAGACTGGGCTACGAGCAGTACTTC
TRBJ2-2,TRBV19,14,.,TRBD1,CASSLQGYTGELFF,TGTGCCAGTAGTCTACAGGGGTACACCGGGGAGCTGTTTTTT
TRBJ2-1,TRBV7-7,14,.,TRBD2,CASSLGSGISEQFF,TGTGCTAGCAGCTTAGGAAGCGGGATTAGTGAGCAGTTCTTC
TRBJ2-5,TRBV6-1,13,once,TRBD2,CASSVGLKETQYF,TGTGCCAGCAGTGTGGGACTAAAAGAGACCCAGTACTTC
TRBJ1-2,TRBV5-1,13,.,TRBD1,CASSPTGERGYTF,TGCGCCAGCAGCCCCACAGGGGAGCGAGGCTACACCTTC
TRBJ2-1,TRBV27,13,.,.,CASSLWLGNEQFF,TGTGCCAGCAGTTTATGGTTGGGGAATGAGCAGTTCTTC
TRBJ2-7,TRBV6-5,14,.,TRBD1,CASRAGTGLVGQYF,TGTGCCAGCAGAGCCGGGACAGGGCTGGTGGGGCAGTACTTC
TRBJ2-5,TRBV19,15,.,.,CASSDLSRGQETQYF,TGTGCCAGTAGTGACCTCTCTAGAGGTCAAGAGACCCAGTACTTC
TRBJ2-5,TRBV28,11,.,.,CASTSRETQYF,TGTGCCAGCACCTCAAGGGAGACCCAGTACTTC
TRBJ2-1,TRBV6-6,16,.,.,CASSSPFGTGHNEQFF,TGTGCCAGCAGCTCTCCCTTCGGGACTGGCCACAATGAGCAGTTCTTC
TRBJ2-5,TRBV6-1,15,.,TRBD1,CASAPQGARIETQYF,TGTGCCAGCGCGCCCCAGGGGGCGCGGATAGAGACCCAGTACTTC
TRBJ1-3,TRBV6-6,15,.,.,CASSYSESSGNTIYF,TGTGCCAGCAGTTACTCGGAATCCTCTGGAAACACCATATATTTT
TRBJ2-5,TRBV7-9,13,.,.,CASSATVWETQYF,TGTGCCAGCAGCGCGACAGTGTGGGAGACCCAGTACTTC
TRBJ1-3,TRBV23-1,18,.,.,CASSPSEGPKSAGNTIYF,TGCGCCAGCAGTCCTTCCGAAGGGCCTAAATCGGCTGGAAACACCATATATTTT
TRBJ2-4,TRBV15,13,.,.,CATSTWDTNIQYF,TGTGCCACCAGCACCTGGGACACAAACATTCAGTACTTC
TRBJ2-1,TRBV28,21,.,TRBD2,CASSSPLGVAGGVSSYNEQFF,TGTGCCAGCAGTTCCCCCTTGGGGGTAGCGGGAGGGGTGAGCTCCTACAATGAGCAGTTCTTC
TRBJ1-1,TRBV19,16,.,.,CASSISPWQPNTEAFF,TGTGCCAGTAGTATATCTCCTTGGCAGCCCAACACTGAAGCTTTCTTT
TRBJ2-7,TRBV7-2,12,.,.,CASRQAVNEQYF,TGTGCCAGCAGGCAGGCCGTAAACGAGCAGTACTTC
TRBJ1-1,TRBV18,14,.,.,CASSPLDRNTEAFF,TGTGCCAGCTCACCACTCGACAGGAACACTGAAGCTTTCTTT
TRBJ2-5,TRBV30,16,once,TRBD2,CAWSVIGSGSRGTQYF,TGTGCCTGGAGTGTTATAGGTAGCGGGAGTAGAGGGACCCAGTACTTC
TRBJ2-1,TRBV5-1,18,.,TRBD2,CASSFLGTTIGSYNEQFF,TGCGCCAGCAGCTTCCTCGGGACTACCATCGGATCCTACAATGAGCAGTTCTTC
TRBJ2-5,TRBV10-2,15,.,.,CASSEMGTQVETQYF,TGCGCCAGCAGTGAGATGGGGACTCAAGTGGAGACCCAGTACTTC
TRBJ1-5,TRBV5-1,15,.,.,CASSPISGNNQPQHF,TGCGCCAGCAGCCCCATTTCCGGGAACAATCAGCCCCAGCATTTT
TRBJ1-3,TRBV28,14,.,.,CASSLSIRGNTIYF,TGTGCCAGCAGTTTATCGATCAGGGGAAACACCATATATTTT
TRBJ2-3,TRBV27,16,.,.,CASSLGPRVGTDTQYF,TGTGCCAGCAGTTTAGGGCCCAGGGTCGGCACAGATACGCAGTATTTT
TRBJ2-7,TRBV6-6,12,.,.,CASSPGVYEQYF,TGTGCCAGCAGTCCGGGAGTCTACGAGCAGTACTTC
TRBJ1-1,TRBV6-5,15,.,TRBD1,CASRKGTGLPTEAFF,TGTGCCAGCAGGAAAGGGACAGGTTTGCCCACTGAAGCTTTCTTT
TRBJ1-1,TRBV9,14,.,.,CASSVGRRNTEAFF,TGTGCCAGCAGCGTTGGCAGACGCAACACTGAAGCTTTCTTT
TRBJ2-4,TRBV6-6,15,.,TRBD1,CASSPGQGAVDIQYF,TGTGCCAGCAGTCCTGGACAGGGGGCAGTCGATATTCAGTACTTC
TRBJ2-7,TRBV6-1,15,.,.,CASSELRPFFSEQYF,TGTGCCAGCAGTGAACTTCGTCCTTTTTTTTCTGAGCAGTACTTC
TRBJ1-5,TRBV28,14,.,.,CASSPDARDGPQHF,TGTGCCAGCAGCCCTGATGCGCGCGATGGTCCCCAGCATTTT
TRBJ1-3,TRBV10-3,13,.,.,CAISETAGNTIYF,TGTGCCATCAGTGAGACAGCTGGAAACACCATATATTTT
TRBJ2-2,TRBV19,15,.,TRBD1,CASSPRQGETGELFF,TGTGCCAGTAGTCCCCGACAGGGTGAAACCGGGGAGCTGTTTTTT
TRBJ2-2,TRBV5-1,12,.,.,CASSPEAGELFF,TGCGCCAGCAGCCCGGAGGCCGGGGAGCTGTTTTTT
TRBJ1-4,TRBV15,13,.,.,CATSRSRGEKLFF,TGTGCCACCAGCAGGTCAAGGGGTGAAAAACTGTTTTTT
TRBJ2-3,TRBV11-2,16,.,TRBD2,CASSPGVLAGADTQYF,TGTGCCAGCAGCCCAGGGGTGCTAGCGGGAGCGGATACGCAGTATTTT
TRBJ2-7,TRBV5-1,14,.,TRBD1,CASSPRTGLYEQYF,TGCGCCAGCAGCCCAAGGACAGGACTCTACGAGCAGTACTTC
TRBJ1-1,TRBV28,11,.,.,CASNDRTEAFF,TGTGCCAGCAATGACCGGACTGAAGCTTTCTTT
TRBJ2-7,TRBV5-4,15,.,TRBD2,CASSPGLAGVNEQYF,TGTGCCAGCAGCCCCGGACTAGCGGGAGTTAACGAGCAGTACTTC
TRBJ2-1,TRBV2,11,.,TRBD1,CARQGSNEQFF,TGTGCCAGACAGGGGAGTAATGAGCAGTTCTTC
TRBJ2-7,TRBV7-8,18,.,TRBD2,CASSLALTPGLAGGREYF,TGTGCCAGCAGCTTAGCTCTAACACCGGGACTAGCGGGAGGCCGGGAGTACTTC
TRBJ1-2,TRBV7-9,14,.,.,CASSLEHPSYGYTF,TGTGCCAGCAGCTTAGAGCATCCAAGCTATGGCTACACCTTC
TRBJ1-4,TRBV9,14,.,.,CASSVGTVGEKLFF,TGTGCCAGCAGCGTAGGCACGGTTGGGGAAAAACTGTTTTTT
TRBJ1-1,TRBV29-1,12,few,.,CSVAEGRTEAFF,TGCAGCGTTGCCGAGGGACGGACTGAAGCTTTCTTT
TRBJ2-3,TRBV7-1,13,.,.,CASSQGGTDTQYF,TGTGCCAGCAGCCAAGGTGGCACAGATACGCAGTATTTT
TRBJ2-7,TRBV11-3,15,.,.,CASSLRGTGLYEQYF,TGTGCCAGCAGCTTAAGGGGGACCGGCCTCTACGAGCAGTACTTC
TRBJ2-1,TRBV7-3,14,.,TRBD2,CASSPASGNNEQFF,TGTGCCAGCAGCCCAGCCAGCGGGAACAATGAGCAGTTCTTC